The 14 T cell receptor beta chains below come from one sample, sequenced in a study of OX40 agonist ivuxolimab in advanced cancers. Data came from immunoSEQ multiplex PCR; TCRdb stores just in-frame clones and leaves some out. The data contain 87,000 or so clones, 85% to 90% of them singletons. The sample consisted of CD4+ or CD8+ T cells sorted from blood, taken in a trial of the OX40 agonist ivuxolimab. Source of these receptors: an adult with an advanced solid tumor such as melanoma, head and neck, liver or kidney cancer.

The chain is built from TRBV7-6 and TRBJ2-5, with D perhaps being TRBD1 or TRBD2 (7 bases each). With 2 bases removed from V and 4 bases from J, the gap between germline ends came to 17 bases. The length of the CDR3 is 16 residues. Germline CDR1 reads SGHVS; CDR2 reads FNYEAQ. The CDR3 is CASSLTAGGVGETQYF. The CDR3 region has the DNA TGTGCCAGCAGCTTAACCGCAGGGGGGGTGGGAGAGACCCAGTACTTC.

The rearrangement uses TRBV7-8 and TRBJ1-3; tentative D call: TRBD1 (5 bases). With 1 base removed from V and 2 bases from J, the gap between germline ends came to 6 bases. This CDR3 has 14 amino acids. CDR1 is SGHVS, CDR2 FQNEAQ, per germline. Here the CDR3 DNA reads TGTGCCAGCAGCTTAGGCAGGGCTGGAAACACCATATATTTT. Encoded protein: CASSLGRAGNTIYF.

The V call is TRBV7-2, the J call TRBJ2-6; D might be TRBD1 (5 bases). V was shortened by 5 bases and J by 1 base, with 9 bases between the two germline ends. The CDR3 contains 15 residues. Germline V gene data show CDR1 as SGHTA and CDR2 as FQGNSA. This CDR3 is CASSVQGSGANVLTF. Here the CDR3 DNA reads TGTGCCAGCAGCGTCCAGGGTTCTGGGGCCAACGTCCTGACTTTC.

This chain uses TRBV7-2 with TRBJ1-4; the match to TRBD1 covers 7 bases. This CDR3 has 16 amino acids. The ends lost 5 bases at V and 8 bases at J; junction bases unmatched: 14. Per germline, CDR1 SGHTA and CDR2 FQGNSA. The CDR3 nucleotides read TGTGCCAGCAGCACCGGACGCAGGGGGACTGGCGAAAAACTGTTTTTT. It codes for CASSTGRRGTGEKLFF. The whole variable domain, remainder taken from reference TRBV7-2 and TRBJ1-4, is GAGVSQSPSNKVTEKGKDVELRCDPISGHTALYWYRQSLGQGLEFLIYFQGNSAPDKSGLPSDRFSAERTGGSVSTLTIQRTQQEDSAVYLCASSTGRRGTGEKLFFGSGTQLSVL.

The rearrangement uses TRBV5-1 and TRBJ2-2, with 9 nucleotides matching TRBD1. V dropped 3 bases and J dropped 4; count of bases not matched to a gene: 4. CDR1 is SGHRS and CDR2 is YFSETQ in the germline V gene. The CDR3 is 15 residues long. CDR3 DNA sequence: TGCGCCAGCAGCTGGACAGGGGATAGCACCGGGGAGCTGTTTTTT. This gives the protein CASSWTGDSTGELFF.

This rearrangement joins TRBV7-2 to TRBJ1-4, with D perhaps TRBD1 (6 bases). The CDR3 is 14 residues long. Germline lookup yields CDR1 SGHTA and CDR2 FQGNSA. Trimming shortened V by 7 bases and J by 7 bases, and 16 bases separated the two germline ends. The CDR3 reads CASTSGHGTEKLFF. In DNA, the CDR3 is TGTGCCAGCACCTCGGGACACGGGACTGAAAAACTGTTTTTT.

This rearrangement joins TRBV27 to TRBJ2-6, with 8 bases matching TRBD2. From germline, CDR1 is MNHEY and CDR2 SMNVEV (reference sequence). V shed 4 bases and J 0 bases; nucleotides not matched to a gene: 5. This CDR3 has 17 residues. The CDR3 DNA reads as TGTGCCAGCAGTTACGGGAGGGCCCACTCTGGGGCCAACGTCCTGACTTTC. Amino acids: CASSYGRAHSGANVLTF. The full variable domain, with the rest looked up from reference TRBV27 and TRBJ2-6, is EAQVTQNPRYLITVTGKKLTVTCSQNMNHEYMSWYRQDPGLGLRQIYYSMNVEVTDKGDVPEGYKVSRKEKRNFPLILESPSPNQTSLYFCASSYGRAHSGANVLTFGAGSRLTVL.

CDR3 DNA: TGTGCCAGCAGTTACCGGTCGACCAATCAGCCCCAGCATTTT. Translation gives CASSYRSTNQPQHF. The chain links TRBV6-6 to TRBJ1-5; no firm D call. This CDR3 comprises 14 residues. The germline V gene encodes CDR1 MNHNY and CDR2 SVGAGI (reference sequence). V lost 2 bases and J lost 3, with 8 bases in between.

This chain joins TRBV30 and TRBJ2-7; D could derive from TRBD1 or TRBD2 (5 bases each). V dropped 4 bases and J dropped 6 bases, with 16 bases sitting between them. From germline, CDR1 is GTSNPN and CDR2 SVGIG (reference sequence). The CDR3 runs to 13 residues. In DNA form, the CDR3 reads TGTGCCTGGATTCGAGGGGCGGGCGGCGAGCAGTACTTC. Translated: CAWIRGAGGEQYF.

This chain uses TRBV6-5 with TRBJ1-1; 9 bases match TRBD1. The V gene's germline CDR1 is MNHEY and CDR2 SVGAGI. Trimming took 0 bases from V and 3 from J; bases not matched to a gene: 2. This CDR3 is 15 amino acids long. The CDR3 loop reads CASSYSTGGDTEAFF. The DNA of the CDR3 is TGTGCCAGCAGTTACTCGACAGGGGGGGACACTGAAGCTTTCTTT.

V is TRBV7-2 and J is TRBJ1-2, with TRBD1 matching over 9 bases. The CDR3 is 14 amino acids. The V and J ends lost 6 bases and 5 bases, in that order; junction bases with no gene match: 7. CDR1 SGHTA and CDR2 FQGNSA come from the germline V gene. CDR3 amino acids: CASSTDRGRYGYTF. CDR3 DNA: TGTGCCAGCAGTACGGACAGGGGACGTTATGGCTACACCTTC.

V usage is TRBV6-1 and J usage is TRBJ2-7; tentative D call: TRBD1 (7 bases). Looked up from germline, CDR1 is MNHNS and CDR2 is SASEGT. V lost 3 bases to trimming and J lost 4 bases, with 16 bases between them. This CDR3 is 15 amino acids long. CDR3 coding DNA: TGTGCCAGCAGTGACCCCGGAGGGGGCAAGTACGAGCAGTACTTC. It yields the protein CASSDPGGGKYEQYF.

This chain joins TRBV21-1 and TRBJ2-3; TRBD1 reflects the table's D call only, with no check against the DNA. TRBV21-1 is labeled a pseudogene. The CDR3 consists of 16 residues. The CDR3 sequence: CASSSRQGPCTDTQYF. The CDR3, as DNA: TGTGCCAGCAGCTCAAGACAGGGACCCTGCACAGATACGCAGTATTTT.

V is TRBV7-9 and J is TRBJ2-5; 8 bases line up with TRBD1. V trimming: 5 bases; J trimming: 0 bases; junction bases outside the gene matches: 8. This CDR3 is built from 16 residues. Germline V gene lookup returns CDR1 SEHNR and CDR2 FQNEAQ (reference sequence). The CDR3 is CASSQGQGLYQETQYF. The CDR3 region has the DNA TGTGCCAGCAGCCAAGGACAGGGCCTCTACCAAGAGACCCAGTACTTC. The entire variable domain, with the rest obtained from reference TRBV7-9 and TRBJ2-5, is as follows: DTGVSQNPRHKITKRGQNVTFRCDPISEHNRLYWYRQTLGQGPEFLTYFQNEAQLEKSRLLSDRFSAERPKGSFSTLEIQRTEQGDSAMYLCASSQGQGLYQETQYFGPGTRLLVL.